The 6 T cell receptor beta chains reported below all come from one sample, sequenced in a study of T-cell memory formation after mild COVID-19. TCRdb itself ran the 5' RACE reads through MiXCR, one entry per CDR3 protein. The sample contains 200,000 or so distinct CDR3 sequences, around 20% of which appear only once. The sequenced sample consisted of PBMCs or a T cell subset sorted from them (not recorded which). The receptor source for this set is an adult woman who had mild COVID-19 (a few samples of this study predate the infection). Cell type and time point are not known.

This rearrangement joins TRBV19 to TRBJ1-5, with 9 bases that match TRBD1. V shed 3 bases, J shed 4 bases, and the junction held 1 base outside the gene matches. CDR3 length: 14 residues. Germline CDR1 and CDR2: LNHDA and SQIVND (reference sequence). CDR3 sequence: CASSMTGGNQPQHF. CDR3 nucleotide sequence: TGTGCCAGTAGTATGACAGGGGGTAATCAGCCCCAGCATTTT.

In this sample, this clonotype turned up a few times. The chain couples TRBV30 to TRBJ2-2; 9 bases align to TRBD2. J gave up 3 bases and V 2 bases, and 4 bases lay outside the gene matches. CDR1 is GTSNPN, CDR2 SVGIG, per germline (reference sequence). The CDR3 runs 15 residues. CDR3 coding DNA: TGTGCCTGGAGTCGCGAGCGGGGGGACACCGGGGAGCTGTTTTTT. Protein: CAWSRERGDTGELFF.

CDR3 DNA sequence: TGCGCCAGCAGCTATGACTTACAGAACACTGAAGCTTTCTTT. Amino acids: CASSYDLQNTEAFF. The V and J genes are TRBV5-1 and TRBJ1-1; no clear D gene. The CDR3 length is 14 residues. V gave up 3 bases and J gave up 1 base, with 10 bases separating them. Looked up from germline, CDR1 is SGHRS and CDR2 is YFSETQ.

This rearrangement joins TRBV11-3 to TRBJ2-1; TRBD1 aligns across 10 bases. The CDR3 consists of 15 residues. Germline V lookup: CDR1 SGHNT, CDR2 YENEEA. Trimming took 5 bases from V and 6 from J; bases not matched to a gene: 7. The CDR3: CASSKTRDRGNEQFF. DNA for the CDR3: TGTGCCAGCAGCAAGACTCGGGACAGGGGCAATGAGCAGTTCTTC. Drawing the rest from reference TRBV11-3 and TRBJ2-1, the complete variable domain is EAGVVQSPRYKIIEKKQPVAFWCNPISGHNTLYWYLQNLGQGPELLIRYENEEAVDDSQLPKDRFSAERLKGVDSTLKIQPAELGDSAVYLCASSKTRDRGNEQFFGPGTRLTVL.

This clonotype was picked up a small number of times. This chain connects TRBV27 to TRBJ2-7; no reliable D call. The CDR3 spans 13 residues. V lost 2 bases and J 4 bases, leaving 9 bases between the germline ends. CDR1 and CDR2 (germline): MNHEY, SMNVEV (reference sequence). CDR3 region: CASSLSSAYEQYF. CDR3 DNA sequence: TGTGCCAGCAGTTTAAGTTCCGCATACGAGCAGTACTTC.

The chain is built from TRBV12-3 or TRBV12-4 and TRBJ2-7, with 10 nucleotides matching TRBD1. V was pared by 3 bases and J by 1 base, with 3 bases of the junction left unmatched. The CDR3 loop spans 15 amino acids. The CDR3 bases are TGTGCCAGCAGTTTTGGGGGACAGGGGTCCTACGAGCAGTACTTC. The encoded protein is CASSFGGQGSYEQYF.